A selection of T cell receptor beta chains follows, all from one sample in a study of T cells in Graves' hyperthyroidism and ophthalmopathy. MiXCR, run by TCRdb on the multiplex PCR reads, gives a single entry per CDR3 protein. The table includes 280,000 or so distinct CDR3 sequences, approximately 16% detected once. Specimen: blood. Source of these receptors: a woman in her forties or fifties with Graves' hyperthyroidism that later progressed to Graves' ophthalmopathy. CDR3s include the opening cysteine and the closing phenylalanine or tryptophan. The D gene is left open where the match is weak. Size is stated for part of the rows, as once, few or many counts, or as a class when the clone is expanded.

J	D	size	V	DNA	CDR3
TRBJ2-1	.	few	TRBV6-1	TGTGCCAGCAGCACAAAACAGGCTAGCTCCTACAATGAGCAGTTCTTC	CASSTKQASSYNEQFF
TRBJ2-2	.	.	TRBV6-2/TRBV6-3	TGTGCCAGCAGTATGGACCAAAACACCGGGGAGCTGTTTTTT	CASSMDQNTGELFF
TRBJ1-1	.	many	TRBV6-1	TGTGCCAGCAGTTATATCATGGGAACTGAAGCTTTCTTT	CASSYIMGTEAFF
TRBJ2-5	TRBD2	many	TRBV7-6	TGTGCCAGCAGCTTAGCCCCGAGGTCGGGGGGGGAGACCCAGTACTTC	CASSLAPRSGGETQYF
TRBJ2-3	TRBD2	few	TRBV4-1	TGCGCCAGCAGCCAAGAGACTAGCGGCACAGATACGCAGTATTTT	CASSQETSGTDTQYF
TRBJ1-1	.	.	TRBV27	TGTGCCAGCAGTACCGTACCCCAAGGGAAAGCTTTCTTT	CASSTVPQGKAFF
TRBJ2-3	TRBD2	.	TRBV5-4	TGTGCCAGCATCGACGGGGGGGATACGCAGTATTTT	CASIDGGDTQYF
TRBJ2-2	TRBD2	few	TRBV11-3	TGTGCCAGCAGCGAGGGACTACTTACCGGGGAGCTGTTTTTT	CASSEGLLTGELFF
TRBJ1-5	.	many	TRBV12-5	TGTGCTAGAAACCAGGGGAACGGGTATAGCAATCAGCCCCAGCATTTT	CARNQGNGYSNQPQHF
TRBJ2-5	TRBD2	.	TRBV28	TGTGCCAGCAGTGCCCCGGGACTAGCGGGAGTAGAGACCCAGTACTTC	CASSAPGLAGVETQYF
TRBJ2-1	.	.	TRBV19	TGTGCCAGTAGTGGGGGGACAGCGCGCAATGAGCAGTTCTTC	CASSGGTARNEQFF
TRBJ2-5	.	.	TRBV5-1	TGCGCCAGCAGCTTGGAGCGGTCGGAGACCCAGTACTTC	CASSLERSETQYF
TRBJ2-1	.	.	TRBV3-1	TGTGCCAGCAGCCAAGTCGGTCCCGAGAGAACAAATGAGCAGTTCTTC	CASSQVGPERTNEQFF
TRBJ1-2	.	few	TRBV12-5	TGTGCTAGTGGTTTGGTGCCCGGGTCCCTCTATGGCTACACCTTC	CASGLVPGSLYGYTF
TRBJ2-1	.	many	TRBV18	TGTGCCAGCTCATCCATCCAGCCGGGCCTCGGGGGTAATGAGCAGTTCTTC	CASSSIQPGLGGNEQFF
TRBJ1-2	.	many	TRBV28	TGTGCCAGCAGCCCCTTAGCTAACTATGGCTACACCTTC	CASSPLANYGYTF
TRBJ2-5	TRBD2	many	TRBV20-1	TGCAGTTCCAGGACTAGCGGAGAGACCCAGTACTTC	CSSRTSGETQYF
TRBJ1-2	.	few	TRBV2	TGTGCCAGCAGTGCGGCCCCCGGGACACCGCGGTGGTATGGCTACACCTTC	CASSAAPGTPRWYGYTF